This TCR beta chain was sequenced in a study of CD8 T cells in ankylosing spondylitis. Overall study results and limits: A TCR beta motif of several highly homologous variants appeared characteristic of ankylosing spondylitis blood.

The CDR3 extends over 14 amino acids. Trimming cost V 6 bases and J 8 bases, with 14 bases left between them. This clonotype was observed a handful of times. What it recognizes is unknown. Quantitative 5'-RACE was performed with molecular barcodes, and it yielded the TCR beta libraries. MiXCR, run by TCRdb on the 5' RACE reads, gives a single entry per CDR3 protein. The data show fewer than 750,000 distinct CDR3 sequences, with 15% to 20% seen just once and around 20% held by the top ten. Sequencing was done on a sample of blood, either unsorted or a sorted T cell fraction (not recorded which). This receptor was obtained from a male donor with ankylosing spondylitis. The chain has TRBV12-3 or TRBV12-4 and TRBJ2-6; a weak D match, TRBD1 (6 bases). Here the CDR3 reads CASSHGQLPNVLTF. In nucleotides, the CDR3 is TGTGCCAGCAGCCACGGACAGTTACCCAACGTCCTGACTTTC.